The clone carrying this T cell receptor (beta chain) has only a few counts. This sample stems from a study of identical twins. The V gene's germline CDR1 is SGHTA and CDR2 FQGNSA. V lost 0 bases and J lost 1, with 5 bases in between. The CDR3 extends over 14 amino acids. From the 5' RACE reads, TCRdb called clonotypes with MiXCR, one entry per CDR3 protein. The sample lists hundreds of thousands of distinct CDR3 sequences, approximately 25% occurring once. The same sample was also studied in work on T cells expressing NK-cell markers.

Source material: CD4+ T cells sorted from blood. The chain employs TRBV7-2 and TRBJ2-3; D gene uncertain. The sequence was obtained from a woman between 18 and 30 years old in good health. CDR3 loop: CASSLAWGTDTQYF. CDR3 in DNA: TGTGCCAGCAGCTTAGCGTGGGGCACAGATACGCAGTATTTT.